This TCR beta chain was captured in a study of blood T cell repertoires in COVID-19. Clinical history reported by participants formed the basis on which cohorts were assigned. This clone was recorded only once. In germline, CDR1 is LGHNA, CDR2 YNFKEQ. Trimming shortened V by 3 bases and J by 5 bases, and 16 bases separated the two germline ends. This CDR3 is built from 16 residues. In the original workflow: It was from reference gene primer amplification that nucleated cell counts were estimated. TCRdb's copy holds only in-frame clones and misses some; the assay was immunoSEQ multiplex PCR. Clone size and the V and J calls come from that table; the DNA yielded D and trimming. Seen here are 250,000 to 300,000 clones, roughly 80% observed once, and the top ten hold around 5%.

The chain recombines TRBV4-2 with TRBJ2-2; D perhaps matches TRBD2 (5 bases). Sequencing was performed on PBMCs or T cells enriched from blood (not recorded which). The TCR comes from a man aged 35 to 55 who had been exposed to COVID-19. CDR3 coding DNA: TGTGCCAGCAGCCAGGCCTTAGTGTCGGGGACCGGGGAGCTGTTTTTT. Encoded protein: CASSQALVSGTGELFF.